Each of the 9 T cell receptor beta chains below was sequenced from the same sample in a study of blood T cell repertoires in COVID-19. The data were produced by immunoSEQ multiplex PCR, yet TCRdb's version contains in-frame clones alone and is incomplete. This sample has some 200,000 clones; around 82% occur once, and the top ten carry roughly 10%. Sequencing was performed on PBMCs or T cells enriched from blood (not recorded which). These TCRs come from a man aged 35 to 55 who had recovered from COVID-19.

The V call is TRBV12-5, the J call TRBJ2-5; 10 positions match TRBD1. CDR1 and CDR2 (germline): LGHNT, FRNRAP. The V and J ends lost 4 bases and 3 bases, in that order; junction bases with no gene match: 8. The CDR3 has 16 residues. The CDR3 coding sequence is TGTGCTAGTGGTTCGAGGCTTGGGACAGGGGAAGAGACCCAGTACTTC. Translating it yields CASGSRLGTGEETQYF.

This chain uses TRBV5-1 with TRBJ2-3, with TRBD2 matching over 8 bases. Per the germline V gene, CDR1 is SGHRS and CDR2 is YFSETQ. The J segment lost 2 bases and the V segment lost 0 bases, leaving 2 bases of the junction unmatched. The CDR3 runs 15 residues. Written as DNA, the CDR3 is TGCGCCAGCAGCTTGGGCGGGAGGAACACAGATACGCAGTATTTT. It codes for CASSLGGRNTDTQYF.

CDR3 nucleotide sequence: TGCGCCAGCAGCTTGGAGCGGGGGGGAGACAATGAGCAGTTCTTC. It specifies CASSLERGGDNEQFF. The V and J genes are TRBV5-1 and TRBJ2-1, with TRBD2 matching over 10 bases. V lost 0 bases and J lost 5; bases outside the gene matches: 2. Germline lookup yields CDR1 SGHRS and CDR2 YFSETQ. The CDR3 length is 15 residues.

The chain links TRBV19 to TRBJ2-4, with D possibly matching TRBD1 (8 bases). V was trimmed by 5 bases and J by 7 bases, leaving 15 bases between them. CDR1 and CDR2 from the germline V gene are LNHDA and SQIVND (reference sequence). The CDR3 runs to 14 residues. The CDR3 spells CASSLGQGGNIQYF. CDR3 nucleotides: TGTGCCAGTAGTCTCGGACAGGGAGGGAACATTCAGTACTTC.

The chain is built from TRBV5-1 and TRBJ1-1, with 9 bases fitting TRBD1. The junction had 6 bases not matched to a gene; V was cut back by 4 bases and J by 5 bases. CDR1 SGHRS and CDR2 YFSETQ come from the germline V gene. The CDR3 is made up of 14 amino acids. CDR3 in DNA: TGCGCCAGCAGCCCCACAGGGGGCGGGACTGAAGCTTTCTTT. It yields the protein CASSPTGGGTEAFF.

The V and J genes are TRBV12-3 or TRBV12-4 and TRBJ1-4; D not certain. The CDR3 consists of 11 residues. The germline V and J ends were trimmed by 5 bases and 8 bases, with 6 bases remaining between them. The DNA for the CDR3 is TGTGCCAGCAGTATCGGGGAAAAACTGTTTTTT. This gives the protein CASSIGEKLFF.

CDR3 nucleotide sequence: TGTGCCACCACCTCAGGGCAGGACTATGGCTACACCTTC. Its translation: CATTSGQDYGYTF. The gene calls are TRBV6-5 and TRBJ1-2, with D possibly matching TRBD1 (5 bases). Deletions cut 10 bases from V and 3 bases from J, with 15 bases between. The CDR3 covers 13 residues. Germline V gene lookup returns CDR1 MNHEY and CDR2 SVGAGI.

V gene TRBV9 combines with J gene TRBJ2-7; 11 bases agree with TRBD2. Germline V gene sequence: CDR1 SGDLS, CDR2 YYNGEE. J was trimmed by 3 bases and V by 0 bases; bases with no gene match: 2. The CDR3 is made up of 15 amino acids. The CDR3 loop is CASSVGGLAVYEQYV. For the CDR3, the DNA is TGTGCCAGCAGCGTAGGGGGACTAGCGGTCTACGAGCAGTACGTC.

V usage is TRBV13 and J usage is TRBJ2-1; a possible D gene is TRBD1 (5 bases). The V and J ends lost 1 base and 10 bases respectively, with 14 bases between them. The CDR3 runs to 14 residues. From germline, CDR1 is PRHDT and CDR2 FYEKMQ (reference sequence). This CDR3 is CASSLEVKGMEQFF. The CDR3 DNA sequence: TGTGCCAGCAGCTTAGAAGTAAAGGGGATGGAGCAGTTCTTC.